This T cell receptor (beta chain) was sequenced for a study of CXCR3-negative and CXCR3-positive naive CD8 T cells. Study results and limitations: The TRB CDR3s that CXCR3-positive naive cells carried were more hydrophobic than those of CXCR3-negative naive cells. Naive CXCR3-negative and CXCR3-positive cells had similar TRBV-TRBJ usage; memory differed. Similar levels of surface CD5 were seen between naive subsets; TCR strength was inferred from TRB CDR3 properties. Diversity in memory CD8+ cells fell much lower than the comparably high levels seen in both naive subsets.

The CDR3 has 16 residues. CDR1 is MNHEY, CDR2 SVGEGT, per germline. Through 5' RACE with UMI labels, the TRB cDNA libraries were prepared. For each CDR3 protein, TCRdb gives one entry from its re-call of the 5' RACE reads, without DNA. The table for this sample gives 130,000 or so distinct CDR3 sequences. As concerns this clonotype: Its matching antigen is unknown.

The receptor was isolated from a human donor in good health. Some clones in this sample may be carry-over from other donors' samples. The sequenced material came from naive CXCR3- CD8+ T cells from blood. Subset of the sample: CD45RO-CCR7+CD27+CD95- naive CD8+ T cells lacking CXCR3 (TNR3-). This sequence joins TRBV6-2 or TRBV6-3 and TRBJ2-7; the TRBD1 assignment by TCRdb is unverifiable without DNA. CDR3 residues: CASSLEPGTARYEQYF.